Below, one TCR beta chain is given with its context. The germline V gene encodes CDR1 SNHLY and CDR2 FYNNEI. With 1 base clipped from V and 6 bases from J, the junction kept 4 bases outside the gene matches. The CDR3 runs 15 residues. The data are from a study of blood T cell repertoires in COVID-19. Study at large: Samples of COVID-19 (acute and convalescent) were obtained from the United States, Italy and Spain. T cells, B-cell-depleted T cells, or PBMCs supplied cDNA or gDNA.

Original processing notes: Reference gene primers were amplified, and this amplification served to estimate nucleated cell counts. The protocol was immunoSEQ multiplex PCR, while the TCRdb copy is restricted to in-frame clones and leaves out a portion. Clone size and V and J calls were adopted from that table, with D and trimming inferred from the DNA. This table holds roughly 150,000 clones, approximately 90% found once. This TCR was recovered from a man aged 50 to 60 who had recovered from COVID-19. Sequencing was performed on peripheral blood. The rearrangement uses TRBV2 and TRBJ2-1; 9 nucleotides match TRBD1. Written as DNA, the CDR3 is TGTGCCAGCAGTGAAGGGGACAGGGCGACCAATGAGCAGTTCTTC. Translating gives CASSEGDRATNEQFF.